One sample yielded the 6 T cell receptor beta chains listed below, sequenced in a study of breast tumors, draining lymph nodes, adjacent tissues. TCRdb reprocessed the multiplex PCR reads via MiXCR and lists one record per CDR3 protein. The data show roughly 110,000 distinct CDR3 sequences, with less than 40% seen just once and 5.5% to 7% held by the top ten. Breast cancer patients provided tissue from their axillary draining lymph nodes. The sequenced sample was axillary lymph node tissue. These receptors were collected from a female donor with breast cancer. Some clones in this sample may be carry-over from other donors' samples.

The chain joins TRBV5-1 to TRBJ1-1; D gene ambiguous. This CDR3 comprises 13 residues. CDR1 and CDR2 (germline): SGHRS, YFSETQ. Between the trimmed V and J ends, which lost 3 bases and 1 base, there was a span of 7 bases. The CDR3 DNA reads as TGCGCCAGCAGCTCTCTTTCGAACACTGAAGCTTTCTTT. Its translation: CASSSLSNTEAFF.

This clonotype was seen ten or more times. The chain is built from TRBV10-3 and TRBJ2-7; 8 nucleotides align to TRBD1. Germline V gives CDR1 ENHRY, CDR2 SYGVKD. With 2 bases clipped from V and 5 bases from J, the junction kept 11 bases outside the gene matches. CDR3 size: 16 residues. The CDR3 DNA sequence: TGTGCCATCAGTGAGAAGGGAGCGACAGGGGTCAACGAGCAGTACTTC. Translated: CAISEKGATGVNEQYF.

The chain uses TRBV12-3 or TRBV12-4 and TRBJ2-7; 7 bases agree with TRBD1. The CDR3 covers 13 residues. V dropped 3 bases and J dropped 2; count of bases not matched to a gene: 1. CDR3 sequence (DNA): TGTGCCAGCAGTTTGACAGGGCCCTACGAGCAGTACTTC. Translation: CASSLTGPYEQYF.

For this clonotype: The junction and the germline gene differ at one end; a read error may be behind it. The rearrangement joins TRBV5-8 to TRBJ1-1; no firm D call. Germline CDR1 reads SGHTS; CDR2 reads YDEGEE. The CDR3 sequence is 13 residues long. This CDR3 is CASSWPRRTEASF. CDR3 nucleotide sequence: TGTGCCAGCAGCTGGCCCCGGCGGACTGAAGCTTCCTTT.

A few counts support this clonotype. Given a much more abundant clone one base away, this may be a read error. The CDR3 coding sequence is TGTGCCAGCAGTCACTGTTGGGGACGCGGGGGCTTTAATGAAAAACTGTTTTTT. It translates to CASSHCWGRGGFNEKLFF. The chain couples TRBV6-7 to TRBJ1-4, with a possible D match to TRBD1 (6 bases). TRBV6-7 is treated as an ORF (open reading frame) with a function not yet certain. V was cut by 5 bases and J by 4 bases, with 23 bases left in between. This CDR3 has 18 residues.

This clonotype showed up just a few times. Being one base from a much bigger clone, this may be a read error. V usage is TRBV12-3 or TRBV12-4 and J usage is TRBJ2-7; 9 nucleotides agree with TRBD2. This CDR3 is 15 amino acids long. With V trimmed by 6 bases and J by 4 bases, 10 bases remained unmatched. CDR3 residues: CASRGSSGAIYEQYF. The CDR3 region has the DNA TGTGCCAGCAGAGGCTCTAGCGGGGCGATTTACGAGCAGTACTTC.